This T cell receptor (beta chain) emerged from a study of regulatory T cells in long-lasting Graves disease. This clonotype was observed at least ten times. Its antigen is not identified. Study-level findings and limits: The sample size was small, and this may have reduced accuracy. Preferential use of TRBV28, TRBJ1-2 and TRBJ2-5 was seen in persistent disease.

Time point indicated: newly diagnosed GD, antithyroid drugs for less than 3 months. Generation of the TCR library employed RNA extracted from PBMCs. EDTA tubes were used for drawing 8 to 9 milliliters of peripheral blood. Through Arm-PCR of CDR3 regions and iRepertoire HTBI primers, TCR beta libraries were built. Each CDR3 protein is one row after TCRdb ran MiXCR on the multiplex PCR reads. In the table there are some 410,000 distinct CDR3 sequences, around 15% of which are singletons. This CDR3 is 16 amino acids long. Germline loops: CDR1 DFQATT, CDR2 SNEGSKA (reference sequence). V was shortened by 4 bases and J by 5 bases, with 20 bases between the two germline ends. These same records also appear under a second study, on T cells in Graves' hyperthyroidism and ophthalmopathy. That investigation notes: During a first-round RT-PCR of the TCR CDR3, the HTBI primer set was used.

This TCR was recovered from a woman in her twenties or thirties with Graves disease. Source: peripheral blood mononuclear cells (PBMCs), taken at new diagnosis, from a patient treated with antithyroid drugs. This chain connects TRBV20-1 to TRBJ2-2, with D perhaps TRBD1 (5 bases). The CDR3 nucleotides read TGCAGTGCTACGACAGAGGCCAGTGCGGAGACCGGGGAGCTGTTTTTT. As protein: CSATTEASAETGELFF.